This T cell receptor beta chain appears in the sequencing data of a study of T-cell memory formation after mild COVID-19. Study background: Largely donor-specific TCR clusters were found.

TCRdb redid the calling of the 5' RACE reads with MiXCR, one entry per CDR3 protein. This table holds around 530,000 distinct CDR3 sequences, 20% to 25% found once. The study's findings and limits: Those CD4+ clones that contracted were mainly in CM and EM (CD8+ ones in EMRA).

As for this clonotype: Its antigen is undetermined.

The length of the CDR3 is 16 residues. Unmatched junction bases numbered 10, after V lost 5 bases and J lost 3 bases. The germline V gene encodes CDR1 SGHTA and CDR2 FQGTGA. The receptor's source is an adult woman who had mild COVID-19 (a few samples of this study predate the infection). Cell type and time point are not known. The source material was PBMCs or a T cell subset sorted from them (not recorded which). The V and J genes are TRBV7-3 and TRBJ2-3; 8 bases are shared with TRBD1. The CDR3: CASSPQGAVGTDTQYF. CDR3 DNA sequence: TGTGCCAGCAGCCCTCAGGGGGCGGTGGGGACAGATACGCAGTATTTT.